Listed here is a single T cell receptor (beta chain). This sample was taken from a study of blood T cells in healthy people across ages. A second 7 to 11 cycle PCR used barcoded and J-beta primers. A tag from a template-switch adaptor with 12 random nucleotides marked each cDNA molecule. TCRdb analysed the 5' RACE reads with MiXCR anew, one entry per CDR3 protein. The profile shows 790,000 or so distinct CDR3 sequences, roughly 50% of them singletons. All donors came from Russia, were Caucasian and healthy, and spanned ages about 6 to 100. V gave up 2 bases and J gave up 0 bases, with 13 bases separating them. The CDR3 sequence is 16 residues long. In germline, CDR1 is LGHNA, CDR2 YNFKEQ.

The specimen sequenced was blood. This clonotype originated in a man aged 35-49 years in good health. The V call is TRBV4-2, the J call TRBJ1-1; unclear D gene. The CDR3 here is CASSQLGARMNTEAFF. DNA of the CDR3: TGTGCCAGCAGCCAACTCGGTGCCAGGATGAACACTGAAGCTTTCTTT.